The rows below give T cell receptor beta chains drawn from one sample of a study of T cells in Graves' hyperthyroidism and ophthalmopathy. One entry per CDR3 protein, called by TCRdb with MiXCR from the multiplex PCR reads. Counted here are about 640,000 distinct CDR3 sequences, 20% to 25% occurring once; the ten biggest clones make up around a third. Sequenced sample: blood. Receptor source: a man aged 25-45 years with Graves' ophthalmopathy. CDR3s include the opening cysteine and the closing phenylalanine or tryptophan. The order of the fields is J gene, V gene, CDR3 protein.

>TRBJ1-5|TRBV28
CASRLTGNSNQPQHF
>TRBJ1-2|TRBV19
CASSINYGYTF
>TRBJ2-7|TRBV11-1
CASSLGTGNYEQYF
>TRBJ1-3|TRBV5-5
CASSLRSTGNTIYF
>TRBJ2-2|TRBV6-1
CASSPRGRPTGELFF
>TRBJ1-5|TRBV12-3/TRBV12-4
CASQGAGDQPQHF
>TRBJ2-3|TRBV20-1
CSKLEGRRTDTQYF
>TRBJ2-5|TRBV19
CASSARVDEETQYF
>TRBJ2-3|TRBV12-3/TRBV12-4
CASSRGPWDTQYF
>TRBJ2-5|TRBV6-1
CASTSGTSVQETQYF
>TRBJ2-7|TRBV20-1
CSASFGSYEQYF
>TRBJ2-7|TRBV4-2
CASSQDTGYSGSYEQYF
>TRBJ2-7|TRBV4-3
CASSQDWTGGYEQYF
>TRBJ2-1|TRBV4-1
CASSQGLAGAGNEQFF
>TRBJ2-7|TRBV25-1
CASSQRGAPYYEQYF
>TRBJ2-3|TRBV6-2/TRBV6-3
CASSSLEGLRDTQYF